What follows is one TCR beta chain and its context. The sample belongs to a study of blood T cell repertoires in COVID-19. About the research overall: The study drew acute and convalescent COVID-19 samples from the United States, Italy and Spain. From T cells, B-cell-depleted T cells, or PBMCs came the material, which was cDNA or gDNA.

The germline CDR1 and CDR2 sequences are MNHEY and SMNVEV (reference sequence). This CDR3 comprises 15 residues. V lost 9 bases to trimming and J lost 7 bases; unmatched junction nucleotides: 12. The assay was immunoSEQ multiplex PCR, and TCRdb's table has in-frame clones only and misses some. This sample has a few hundred thousand clones, with over 75% found just once. The clonotype was recovered from a woman between 65 and 79 years old with acute or convalescent COVID-19. Sequencing was carried out using peripheral blood. This sequence joins TRBV27 and TRBJ1-6; 7 bases map to TRBD1. CDR3 sequence: CASPGADRPNSPLHF. As DNA, the CDR3 is TGTGCCAGTCCCGGAGCGGACAGGCCAAATTCACCCCTCCACTTT.